This TCR beta chain emerged from a study of beta chain features in type 1 diabetes. Study-wide results and limits: PCR might preferentially amplify shorter templates, equally in patients and controls. Shorter TCRB CDR3s, moderately but significantly so, were found in Type 1 diabetes patients in all four CD4+ subsets.

Comment on this clone: The target antigen is unknown.

Germline V CDR1 and CDR2: GTSNPN, SVGIG (reference sequence). The CDR3 contains 17 residues. V gave up 4 bases and J gave up 6 bases; unmatched junction bases: 18. Expressed TCRB transcripts got sequenced, as all isolated RNA was reverse transcribed. This table comes from immunoSEQ multiplex PCR, and its TCRdb copy is limited to in-frame clones, with some not included. This repertoire shows around 100,000 clones, under 30% found once; its top ten account for less than 0.65%. The receptor was isolated from a woman aged 18 to 35 with type 1 diabetes. The sequenced material came from central memory CD4+ T cells from blood. The chain is built from TRBV30 and TRBJ1-1; 9 bases fit TRBD1. DNA for the CDR3: TGTGCCTGGAACCTAATCCGGGGGACAGGGCATCTCTCTGAAGCTTTCTTT. It is translated as CAWNLIRGTGHLSEAFF. The full variable domain, rest sourced from reference TRBV30 and TRBJ1-1, is SQTIHQWPATLVQPVGSPLSLECTVEGTSNPNLYWYRQAAGRGLQLLFYSVGIGQISSEVPQNLSASRPQDRQFILSSKKLLLSDSGFYLCAWNLIRGTGHLSEAFFGQGTRLTVV.